This paragraph covers one T cell receptor beta chain sequence. The sample is drawn from a study of shared clonotypes between healthy human individuals. In the study overall: The study drew on a couple of women and three men aged 18 to 49 as donors.

This CDR3 has 15 residues. Germline loops: CDR1 SGHTA, CDR2 FQGNSA. V was clipped by 3 bases and J by 3 bases, with 14 bases between them. Some clones are missing from TCRdb's copy, which holds only in-frame ones; the method was immunoSEQ multiplex PCR. The sample lists some 2.1 million clones, 93% occurring once. The naive CD8 fraction comprised CD45RO-negative cells positively selected for CCR7 and excluded terminally differentiated effector memory CD45RA+ cells. The clonotype comes from a man younger than 35 in good health. Some clones in this sample may be carry-over from other donors' samples. Sequenced sample: naive CD8+ T cells from PBMCs. The chain employs TRBV7-2 and TRBJ1-2, with D possibly TRBD1 on 5 matching bases. This CDR3 reads CASSFGDYSYYGYTF. DNA for the CDR3: TGTGCCAGCAGCTTCGGGGACTATTCTTACTATGGCTACACCTTC.